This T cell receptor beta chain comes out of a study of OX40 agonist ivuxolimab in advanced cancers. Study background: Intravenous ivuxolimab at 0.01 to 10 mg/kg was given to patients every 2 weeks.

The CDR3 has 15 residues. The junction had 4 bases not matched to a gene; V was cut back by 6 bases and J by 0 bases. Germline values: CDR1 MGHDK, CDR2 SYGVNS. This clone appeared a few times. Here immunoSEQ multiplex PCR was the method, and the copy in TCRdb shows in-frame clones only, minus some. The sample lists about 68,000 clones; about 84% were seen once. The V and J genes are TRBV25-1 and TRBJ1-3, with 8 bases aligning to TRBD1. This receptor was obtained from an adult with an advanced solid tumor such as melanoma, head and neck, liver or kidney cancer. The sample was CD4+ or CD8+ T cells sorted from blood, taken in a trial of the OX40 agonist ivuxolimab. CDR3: CASSPQGGSGNTIYF. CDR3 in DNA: TGTGCCAGCAGCCCACAGGGGGGCTCTGGAAACACCATATATTTT.